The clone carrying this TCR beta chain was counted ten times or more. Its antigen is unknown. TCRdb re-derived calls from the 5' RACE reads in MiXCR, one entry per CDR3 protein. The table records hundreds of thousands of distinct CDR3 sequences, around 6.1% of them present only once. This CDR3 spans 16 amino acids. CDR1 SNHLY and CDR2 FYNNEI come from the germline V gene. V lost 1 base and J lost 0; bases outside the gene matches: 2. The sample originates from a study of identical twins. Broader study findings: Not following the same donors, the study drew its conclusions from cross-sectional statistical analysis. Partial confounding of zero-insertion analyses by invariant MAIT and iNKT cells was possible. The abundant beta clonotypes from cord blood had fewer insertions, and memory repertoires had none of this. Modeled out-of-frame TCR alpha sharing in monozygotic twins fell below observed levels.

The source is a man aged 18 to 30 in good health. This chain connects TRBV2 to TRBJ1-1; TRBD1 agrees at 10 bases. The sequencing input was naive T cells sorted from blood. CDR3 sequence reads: CASSEEGQGMNTEAFF. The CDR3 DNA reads TGTGCCAGCAGTGAAGAGGGACAGGGGATGAACACTGAAGCTTTCTTT.